This T cell receptor (beta chain) stems from a study of blood T cell repertoires in COVID-19. Study summary: T cells, B-cell-depleted T cells, or PBMCs provided the cDNA or gDNA that served as material.

Profiling relied on immunoSEQ multiplex PCR, and the TCRdb table lists in-frame clones only, not all of them. The sample consists of 200,000 to 250,000 clones, around four fifths of them appearing once. Per germline, CDR1 GTSNPN and CDR2 SVGIG (reference sequence). The CDR3 covers 11 residues. V dropped 8 bases and J dropped 8; count of bases not matched to a gene: 8. The specimen sequenced was peripheral blood. The chain carries TRBV30 and TRBJ1-1; 7 nucleotides align to TRBD1. The TCR comes from a woman in her seventies with acute or convalescent COVID-19. CDR3 coding DNA: TGTGCCCGTAAGACACAGGGGGAAGCTTTCTTT. Protein product: CARKTQGEAFF.